A selection of T cell receptor beta chains follows, all from one sample in a study of CD8 T cells in ankylosing spondylitis. TCRdb ran MiXCR on the 5' RACE reads and lists one entry per CDR3 protein. The table lists about 700,000 distinct CDR3 sequences, about 20% of them singletons. Sequencing was carried out using blood, either unsorted or a sorted T cell fraction (not recorded which). These receptor sequences come from a male donor with ankylosing spondylitis. CDR3s include the opening cysteine and the closing phenylalanine or tryptophan. Each record gives: CDR3 length, clone size, V gene, J gene, D gene, CDR3 DNA, CDR3 protein. The D gene is left open where the match is weak. Clone size, where shown, is once, few, many, or a class for clones that have expanded.

15	-	TRBV30	TRBJ1-5	-	TGTGCCTGGGGCCCGGGCGTTGCTGGCAATCAGCCCCAGCATTTT	CAWGPGVAGNQPQHF
14	-	TRBV7-6	TRBJ2-5	-	TGTGCCAGCAGCTCAACGGGTTTCCAAGAGACCCAGTACTTC	CASSSTGFQETQYF
15	-	TRBV6-1	TRBJ2-3	-	TGTGCCAGCAGAGGCGGCCTCGAAACGCCAAATACGCAGTATTTT	CASRGGLETPNTQYF
13	few	TRBV5-6	TRBJ1-2	-	TGTGCCAGCAGCCGGGGACTGACCTATGGCTACACCTTC	CASSRGLTYGYTF
16	few	TRBV12-3/TRBV12-4	TRBJ2-7	-	TGTGCCAGCAGCCCCCCCTTACAAGAGGGTCCCTACGAGCAGTACTTC	CASSPPLQEGPYEQYF
20	-	TRBV7-3	TRBJ2-1	TRBD2	TGTGCCAGCAGCCCCGCGCCGGGACTAGCGGGAGGAATGTCCTACAATGAGCAGTTCTTC	CASSPAPGLAGGMSYNEQFF
16	few	TRBV4-2	TRBJ1-5	TRBD1	TGTGCCAGCAGCCAAGATCAAGGGGGCGAAGGTCAGCCCCAGCATTTT	CASSQDQGGEGQPQHF
14	few	TRBV10-3	TRBJ2-2	TRBD2	TGTGCCATCAGTGAGTCGGCGGGGGCCGGGGAGCTGTTTTTT	CAISESAGAGELFF
16	few	TRBV5-1	TRBJ2-2	-	TGCGCCAGCAGCTTCACTGGGGGAAGGAACACCGGGGAGCTGTTTTTT	CASSFTGGRNTGELFF
15	-	TRBV4-1	TRBJ1-1	TRBD1	TGCGCCAGCAGCCAAGATGTGAGCTTTGGGACAGATAATTTCTTT	CASSQDVSFGTDNFF
14	-	TRBV5-1	TRBJ1-1	-	TGCGCCAGCAGCTTACAGACCTCGAACACTGAAGCTTTCTTT	CASSLQTSNTEAFF
15	-	TRBV21-1	TRBJ2-3	-	TGTGCCAGCAGCAAGTCCAACCGGGTCCCAGATACGCAGTATTTT	CASSKSNRVPDTQYF
13	many	TRBV5-5	TRBJ2-5	-	TGTGCCAGCAGCTCGGGACTTCGAGAGACCCAGTACTTC	CASSSGLRETQYF
16	few	TRBV29-1	TRBJ2-5	TRBD2	TGCAGCGTTTTGGGACTAGCGGGAGGGCCGTGGGAGACCCAGTACTTC	CSVLGLAGGPWETQYF
16	-	TRBV9	TRBJ2-7	-	TGTGCCAGCAGCGTGGGTGCCGGAAGTTTTCCCTACGAGCAGTACTTC	CASSVGAGSFPYEQYF
14	-	TRBV12-3/TRBV12-4	TRBJ1-1	-	TGTGCCAGCAGTCCCGGGACCTCGATCACTGAAGCTTTCTTT	CASSPGTSITEAFF
15	-	TRBV2	TRBJ1-5	TRBD1	TGTGCCAGCAGCGACAGGGGACGTGGCAATCAGCCCCAGCATTTT	CASSDRGRGNQPQHF
14	few	TRBV20-1	TRBJ1-5	TRBD1	TGCAGTGCTAGGGGGACAGGGTACAATCAGCCCCAGCATTTT	CSARGTGYNQPQHF
16	-	TRBV24-1	TRBJ2-2	TRBD1	TGTGCCACCAGTGACCGGGGACAGGGGGCCGCCGGGGAGCTGTTTTTT	CATSDRGQGAAGELFF
14	few	TRBV25-1	TRBJ2-5	-	TGTGCCAGCAGTGAAACGGGAGCTCAAGAGACCCAGTACTTC	CASSETGAQETQYF
17	few	TRBV5-1	TRBJ1-4	TRBD1	TGCGCCAGCAGCTTACAAACAGGGGGCTCGGCTAATGAAAAACTGTTTTTT	CASSLQTGGSANEKLFF
15	many	TRBV28	TRBJ2-7	TRBD2	TGTGCCAGCAGTCCGGGGACTAGCGGGAGCTACGAGCAGTACTTC	CASSPGTSGSYEQYF
14	-	TRBV20-1	TRBJ1-1	-	TGCAGTGCTAGAGGGGACGACAGGAACACTGAAGCTTTCTTT	CSARGDDRNTEAFF
20	few	TRBV6-4	TRBJ2-4	TRBD2	TGTGCCAGCAGTGAATCGAGCGGGGGGCCCATTGAGCTAGCCAAAAACATTCAGTACTTC	CASSESSGGPIELAKNIQYF
16	once	TRBV7-2	TRBJ2-2	-	TGTGCCAGCAGCTTTGCGTGGGGGAGTACCGCCGGGGAGCTGTTTTTT	CASSFAWGSTAGELFF
15	many	TRBV6-1	TRBJ1-1	-	TGTGCCGCACGAGGTCGGGACGGGCAGAACACTGAAGCTTTCTTT	CAARGRDGQNTEAFF
16	-	TRBV23-1	TRBJ2-7	TRBD1	TGCGCCAGCAGTCAATCGAGACAGGGGCCCCTTCCCGAGCAGTACTTC	CASSQSRQGPLPEQYF
13	few	TRBV29-1	TRBJ1-4	-	TGCAGCGTATACAGGATGGGGGATGAAAAACTGTTTTTT	CSVYRMGDEKLFF
18	-	TRBV11-2	TRBJ1-6	-	TGTGCCAGCAGCTTTAGGATGGTCAGGACCTTCTATAATTCACCCCTCCACTTT	CASSFRMVRTFYNSPLHF
19	-	TRBV27	TRBJ2-5	-	TGTGCCAGCAGCCCCTGGGGGTCAGGGGGAGGTGGGGAGGGAGAGACCCAGTACTTC	CASSPWGSGGGGEGETQYF
14	-	TRBV27	TRBJ1-6	-	TGTGCCAGCAGTTTGGTCTTCACCAATTCACCCCTCCACTTT	CASSLVFTNSPLHF
13	few	TRBV18	TRBJ1-1	-	TGTGCCAGCTCCCCTCAACAGAACACTGAAGCTTTCTTT	CASSPQQNTEAFF
14	-	TRBV24-1	TRBJ2-3	TRBD2	TGTGCCACCAGTGCTAGCGGGGGCACAGATACGCAGTATTTT	CATSASGGTDTQYF
13	few	TRBV12-3/TRBV12-4	TRBJ2-5	-	TGTGCCAGCAGTGTGGGGTTCCCAGAGACCCAGTACTTC	CASSVGFPETQYF
15	many	TRBV4-1	TRBJ1-3	-	TGCGCCAGCACTCCGACTGCGAGCTCTGGAAACACCATATATTTT	CASTPTASSGNTIYF